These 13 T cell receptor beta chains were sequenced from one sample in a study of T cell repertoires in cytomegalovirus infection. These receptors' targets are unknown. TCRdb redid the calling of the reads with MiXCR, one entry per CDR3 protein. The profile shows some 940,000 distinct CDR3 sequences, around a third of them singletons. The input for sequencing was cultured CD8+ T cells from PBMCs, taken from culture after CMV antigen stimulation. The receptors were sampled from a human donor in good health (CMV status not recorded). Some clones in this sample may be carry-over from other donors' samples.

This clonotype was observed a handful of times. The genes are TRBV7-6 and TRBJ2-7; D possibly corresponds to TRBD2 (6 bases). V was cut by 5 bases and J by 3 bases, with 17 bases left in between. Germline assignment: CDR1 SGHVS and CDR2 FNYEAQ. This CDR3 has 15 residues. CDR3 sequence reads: CASSPYHGGVYEQYF. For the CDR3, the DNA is TGTGCCAGCAGCCCCTACCACGGAGGGGTCTACGAGCAGTACTTC.

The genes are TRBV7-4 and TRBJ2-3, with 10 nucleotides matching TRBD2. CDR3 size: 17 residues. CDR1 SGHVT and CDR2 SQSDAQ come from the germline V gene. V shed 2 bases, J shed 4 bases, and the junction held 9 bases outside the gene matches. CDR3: CASSLKTSGARADTQYF. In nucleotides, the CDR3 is TGTGCCAGCAGCTTAAAAACTAGCGGGGCCCGGGCAGATACGCAGTATTTT.

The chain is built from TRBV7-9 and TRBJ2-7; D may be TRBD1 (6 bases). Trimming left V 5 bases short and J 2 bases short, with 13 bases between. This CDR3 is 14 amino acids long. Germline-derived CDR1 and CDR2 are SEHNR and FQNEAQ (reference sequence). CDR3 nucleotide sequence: TGTGCCAGCAGCCCCGACAGGTTCGCCTACGAGCAGTACTTC. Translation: CASSPDRFAYEQYF.

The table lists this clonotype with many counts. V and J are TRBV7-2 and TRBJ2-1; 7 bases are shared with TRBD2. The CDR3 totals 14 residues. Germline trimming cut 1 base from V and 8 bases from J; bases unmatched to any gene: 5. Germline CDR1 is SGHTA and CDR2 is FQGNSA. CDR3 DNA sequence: TGTGCCAGCAGCTTAGGTGGGACTACACATGAGCAGTTCTTC. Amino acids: CASSLGGTTHEQFF.

Here the CDR3 DNA reads TGTGCCACCAAACTAGGGCCTAGCAATCAGCCCCAGCATTTT. Its translation: CATKLGPSNQPQHF. V usage is TRBV6-8 and J usage is TRBJ1-5; D is unresolved. CDR3 length equals 14 residues. V lost 10 bases and J lost 0, with 13 bases in between. The germline V gene has CDR1 MNHGY and CDR2 SAAAGT.

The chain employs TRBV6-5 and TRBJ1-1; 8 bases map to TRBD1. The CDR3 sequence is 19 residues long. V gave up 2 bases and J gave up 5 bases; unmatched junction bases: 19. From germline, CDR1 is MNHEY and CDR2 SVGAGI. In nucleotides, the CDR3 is TGTGCCAGCAGTTACATAGGCCCCGGGACAGGACCCGAGGGGACTGAAGCTTTCTTT. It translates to CASSYIGPGTGPEGTEAFF.

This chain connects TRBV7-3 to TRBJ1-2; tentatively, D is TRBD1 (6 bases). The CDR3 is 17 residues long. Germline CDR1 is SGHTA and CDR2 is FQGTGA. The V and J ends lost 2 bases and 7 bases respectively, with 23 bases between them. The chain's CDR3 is CASSLSPGAPGARGYTF. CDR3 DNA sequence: TGTGCCAGCAGCTTATCCCCAGGAGCCCCGGGGGCGCGTGGCTACACCTTC.

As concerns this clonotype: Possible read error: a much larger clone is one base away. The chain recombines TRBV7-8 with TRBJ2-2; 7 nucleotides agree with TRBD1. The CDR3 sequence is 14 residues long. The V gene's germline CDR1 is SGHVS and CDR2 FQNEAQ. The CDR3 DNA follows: TGTGCCATAAAGGGGGACAGTAACACCGGGGAGCTGTCTTTT. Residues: CAIKGDSNTGELSF.

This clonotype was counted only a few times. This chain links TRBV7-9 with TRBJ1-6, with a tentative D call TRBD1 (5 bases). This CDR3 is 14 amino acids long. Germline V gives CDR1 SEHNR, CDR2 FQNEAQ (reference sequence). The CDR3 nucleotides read TGTGCTGAGGGGCCATCAAGTTATAATTCACCCCTCCACTTT. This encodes CAEGPSSYNSPLHF.

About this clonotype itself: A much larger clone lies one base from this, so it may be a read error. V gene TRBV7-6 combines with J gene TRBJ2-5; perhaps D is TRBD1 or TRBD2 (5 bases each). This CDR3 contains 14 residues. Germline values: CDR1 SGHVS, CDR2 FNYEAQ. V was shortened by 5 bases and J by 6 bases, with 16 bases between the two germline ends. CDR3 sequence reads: CASSRPGPQQTQYF. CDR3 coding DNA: TGTGCCAGCAGCCGTCCGGGACCTCAACAGACCCAGTACTTC.

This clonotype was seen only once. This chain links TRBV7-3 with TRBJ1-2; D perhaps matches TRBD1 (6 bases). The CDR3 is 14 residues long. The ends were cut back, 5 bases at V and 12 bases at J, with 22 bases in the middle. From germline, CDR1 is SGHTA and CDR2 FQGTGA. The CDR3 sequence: CASSPGPGARGHTF. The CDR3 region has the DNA TGTGCCAGCAGCCCAGGTCCAGGGGCGCGGGGCCACACCTTC.

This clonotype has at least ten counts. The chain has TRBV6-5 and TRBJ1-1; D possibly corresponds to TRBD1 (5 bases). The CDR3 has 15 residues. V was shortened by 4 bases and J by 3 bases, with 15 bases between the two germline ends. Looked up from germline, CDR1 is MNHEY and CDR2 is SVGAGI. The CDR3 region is CASSFIGAGHTEAFF. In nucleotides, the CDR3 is TGTGCCAGCAGTTTTATAGGGGCCGGGCACACTGAAGCTTTCTTT.

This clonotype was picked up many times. The CDR3 here is CASSFVNWGSRFNNEKLFF. Written as DNA, the CDR3 is TGTGCCAGCAGTTTCGTCAATTGGGGCTCCAGATTTAATAATGAAAAACTGTTTTTT. This chain links TRBV12-3 or TRBV12-4 with TRBJ1-4; TRBD1 might be the D (5 bases). This CDR3 has 19 amino acids. Trimming took off 3 bases at V and 4 bases at J, with 24 bases between the two ends.